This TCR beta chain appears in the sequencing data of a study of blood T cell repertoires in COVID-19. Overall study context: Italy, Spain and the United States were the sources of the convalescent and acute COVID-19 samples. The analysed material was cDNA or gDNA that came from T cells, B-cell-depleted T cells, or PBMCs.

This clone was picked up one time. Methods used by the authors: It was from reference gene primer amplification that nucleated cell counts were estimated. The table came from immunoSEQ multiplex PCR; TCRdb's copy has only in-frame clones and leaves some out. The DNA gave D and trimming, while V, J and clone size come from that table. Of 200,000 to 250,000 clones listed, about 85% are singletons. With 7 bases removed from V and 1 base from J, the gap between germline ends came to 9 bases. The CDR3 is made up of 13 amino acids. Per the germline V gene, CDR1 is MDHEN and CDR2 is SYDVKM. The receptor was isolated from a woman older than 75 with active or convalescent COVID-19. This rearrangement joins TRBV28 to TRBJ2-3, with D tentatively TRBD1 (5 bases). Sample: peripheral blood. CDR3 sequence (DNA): TGTGCCAGCAATGAAGGGGGCACAGATACGCAGTATTTT. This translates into CASNEGGTDTQYF.